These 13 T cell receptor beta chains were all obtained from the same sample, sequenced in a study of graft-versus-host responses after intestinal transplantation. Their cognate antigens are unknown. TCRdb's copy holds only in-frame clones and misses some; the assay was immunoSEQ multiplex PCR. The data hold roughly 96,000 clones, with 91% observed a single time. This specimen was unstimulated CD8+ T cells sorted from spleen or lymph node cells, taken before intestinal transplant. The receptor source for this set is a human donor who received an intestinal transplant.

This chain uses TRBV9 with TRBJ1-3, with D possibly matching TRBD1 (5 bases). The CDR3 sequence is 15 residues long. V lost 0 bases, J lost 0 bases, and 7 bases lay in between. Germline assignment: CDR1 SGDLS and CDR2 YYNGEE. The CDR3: CASSVGGGSGNTIYF. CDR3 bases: TGTGCCAGCAGCGTAGGCGGGGGCTCTGGAAACACCATATATTTT. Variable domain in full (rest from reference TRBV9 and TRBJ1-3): DSGVTQTPKHLITATGQRVTLRCSPRSGDLSVYWYQQSLDQGLQFLIQYYNGEERAKGNILERFSAQQFPDLHSELNLSSLELGDSALYFCASSVGGGSGNTIYFGEGSWLTVV.

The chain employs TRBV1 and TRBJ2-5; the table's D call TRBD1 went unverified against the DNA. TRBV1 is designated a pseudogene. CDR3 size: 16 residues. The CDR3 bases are TGCACCAGCAGCCAAGATAGAGGACAGGGAGGAGAGACCCAGTACTTC. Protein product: CTSSQDRGQGGETQYF.

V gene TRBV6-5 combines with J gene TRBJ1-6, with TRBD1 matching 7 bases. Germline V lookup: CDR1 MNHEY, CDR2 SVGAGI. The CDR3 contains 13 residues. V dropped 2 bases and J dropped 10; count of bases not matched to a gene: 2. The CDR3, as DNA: TGTGCCAGCAGTTACGAGGGGGCCTCACCCCTCCACTTT. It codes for CASSYEGASPLHF.

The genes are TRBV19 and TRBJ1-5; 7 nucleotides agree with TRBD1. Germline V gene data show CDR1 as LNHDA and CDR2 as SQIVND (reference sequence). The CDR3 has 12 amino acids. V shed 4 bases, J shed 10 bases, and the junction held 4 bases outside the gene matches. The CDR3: CASSTGQVPQHF. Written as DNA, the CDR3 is TGTGCCAGTAGTACCGGACAGGTCCCCCAGCATTTT.

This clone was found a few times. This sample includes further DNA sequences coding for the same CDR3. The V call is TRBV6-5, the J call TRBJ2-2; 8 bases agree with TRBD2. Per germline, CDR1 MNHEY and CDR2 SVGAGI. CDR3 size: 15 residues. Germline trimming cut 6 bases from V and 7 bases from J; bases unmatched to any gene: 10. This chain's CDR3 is CASSPGLAMYGELFF. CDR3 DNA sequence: TGTGCCAGCAGCCCCGGACTAGCCATGTACGGGGAGCTGTTTTTT.

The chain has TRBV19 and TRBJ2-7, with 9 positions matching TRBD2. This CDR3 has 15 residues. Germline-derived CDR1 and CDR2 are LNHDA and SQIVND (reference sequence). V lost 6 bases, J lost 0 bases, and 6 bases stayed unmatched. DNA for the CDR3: TGTGCCAGTAGCGCCGGGACTAGCAGCTCCTACGAGCAGTACTTC. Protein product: CASSAGTSSSYEQYF.

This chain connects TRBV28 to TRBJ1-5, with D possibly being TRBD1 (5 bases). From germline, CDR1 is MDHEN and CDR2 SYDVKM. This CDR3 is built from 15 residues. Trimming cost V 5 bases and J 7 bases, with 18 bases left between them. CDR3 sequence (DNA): TGTGCCAGCAGTCCTATGACACTGCAGGGACAGCCCCAGCATTTT. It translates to CASSPMTLQGQPQHF.

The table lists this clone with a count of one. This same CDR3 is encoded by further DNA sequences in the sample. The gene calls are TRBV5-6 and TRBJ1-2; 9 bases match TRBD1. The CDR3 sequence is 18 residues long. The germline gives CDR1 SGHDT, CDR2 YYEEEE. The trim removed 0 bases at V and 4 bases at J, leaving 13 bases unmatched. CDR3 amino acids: CASSLGGTGTGEAYGYTF. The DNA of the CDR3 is TGTGCCAGCAGCTTGGGGGGGACAGGGACGGGGGAAGCCTATGGCTACACCTTC.

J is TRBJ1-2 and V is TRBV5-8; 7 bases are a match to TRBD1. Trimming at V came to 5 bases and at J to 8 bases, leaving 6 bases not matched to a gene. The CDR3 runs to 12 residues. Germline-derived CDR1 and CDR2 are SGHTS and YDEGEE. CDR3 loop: CASSFQGGGYTF. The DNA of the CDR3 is TGTGCCAGCAGTTTCCAGGGGGGCGGCTACACCTTC.

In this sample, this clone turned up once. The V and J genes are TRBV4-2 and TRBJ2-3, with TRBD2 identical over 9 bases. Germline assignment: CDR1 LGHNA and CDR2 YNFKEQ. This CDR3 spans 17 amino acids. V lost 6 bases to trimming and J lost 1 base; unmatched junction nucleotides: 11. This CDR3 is CASSMLQREVGTDTQYF. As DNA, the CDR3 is TGTGCCAGCAGTATGTTGCAGCGGGAGGTTGGCACAGATACGCAGTATTTT.

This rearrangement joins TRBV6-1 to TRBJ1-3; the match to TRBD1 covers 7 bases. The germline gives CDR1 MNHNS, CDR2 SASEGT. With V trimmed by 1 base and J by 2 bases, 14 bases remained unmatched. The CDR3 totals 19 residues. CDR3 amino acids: CASSEVYSVHRGAGNTIYF. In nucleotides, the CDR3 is TGTGCCAGCAGTGAAGTTTATAGTGTACACAGGGGAGCTGGAAACACCATATATTTT.

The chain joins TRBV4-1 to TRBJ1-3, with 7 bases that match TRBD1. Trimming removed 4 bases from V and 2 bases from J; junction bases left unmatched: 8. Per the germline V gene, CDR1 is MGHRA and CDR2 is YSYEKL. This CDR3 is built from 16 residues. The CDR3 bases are TGCGCCAGCAGCCCCTGGACAGGCGACGCTGGAAACACCATATATTTT. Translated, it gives CASSPWTGDAGNTIYF.

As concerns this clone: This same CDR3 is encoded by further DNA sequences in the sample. CDR3 bases: TGTGCCAGCAGCTTAGAGGACAGTCTCCTTTCACCCCTCCACTTT. Encoded protein: CASSLEDSLLSPLHF. The J gene is TRBJ1-6, the V gene TRBV7-9; D perhaps matches TRBD1 (6 bases). The CDR3 has 15 amino acids. CDR1 SEHNR and CDR2 FQNEAQ come from the germline V gene (reference sequence). V was pared by 1 base and J by 9 bases, with 13 bases between. The whole variable domain, filled in from reference TRBV7-9 and TRBJ1-6, reads DTGVSQNPRHKITKRGQNVTFRCDPISEHNRLYWYRQTLGQGPEFLTYFQNEAQLEKSRLLSDRFSAERPKGSFSTLEIQRTEQGDSAMYLCASSLEDSLLSPLHFGNGTRLTVT.